This is a list of T cell receptor beta chains from one sample in a study of T cell responses to AZD1222 COVID-19 vaccine. The repertoire was sequenced with immunoSEQ multiplex PCR; TCRdb's copy has only in-frame clones and lacks some. The table has over 120,000 clones, around 92% seen once. This sample comprised peripheral blood, obtained after recovery from COVID-19. The receptors shown here come from an adult who had recovered from COVID-19. Both conserved end residues are part of each CDR3. Fields, in order: V gene, clone size, J gene, D gene, CDR3 DNA, CDR3 protein. A D gene is named only where the DNA matches it firmly. Clone sizes are given selectively: once, few, many, or a class where the clone is expanded.

v_gene: TRBV7-9; abundance: -; j_gene: TRBJ2-7; d_gene: -; CDR3nt: TGTGCCAGCAGCTCCCAAATCTACGAGCAGTACTTC; CDR3aa: CASSSQIYEQYF
v_gene: TRBV3-1/TRBV3-2; abundance: -; j_gene: TRBJ1-1; d_gene: -; CDR3nt: TGTGCCAGCTCTATCGGGTACACTGAAGCTTTCTTT; CDR3aa: CASSIGYTEAFF
v_gene: TRBV19; abundance: -; j_gene: TRBJ1-5; d_gene: -; CDR3nt: TGTGCCAGTAGTAGGGGGCGCAATCAGCCCCAGCATTTT; CDR3aa: CASSRGRNQPQHF
v_gene: TRBV5-1; abundance: -; j_gene: TRBJ2-2; d_gene: -; CDR3nt: TGCGCCAGCAGCTTATACACCGGGGAGCTGTTTTTT; CDR3aa: CASSLYTGELFF
v_gene: TRBV30; abundance: -; j_gene: TRBJ2-2; d_gene: TRBD2; CDR3nt: TGTGCCTGGAGTGCGAAAGGACTAGCGGGAATCTCCGGGGAGCTGTTTTTT; CDR3aa: CAWSAKGLAGISGELFF
v_gene: TRBV3-1/TRBV3-2; abundance: -; j_gene: TRBJ1-4; d_gene: TRBD1; CDR3nt: TGTGCCAGCAGACGACAGGGTAATGAAAAACTGTTTTTT; CDR3aa: CASRRQGNEKLFF
v_gene: TRBV3-1/TRBV3-2; abundance: -; j_gene: TRBJ1-6; d_gene: -; CDR3nt: TGTGCCAGCAGCCAAAGGGAGGATTCACCCCTCCACTTT; CDR3aa: CASSQREDSPLHF
v_gene: TRBV9; abundance: -; j_gene: TRBJ2-3; d_gene: -; CDR3nt: TGTGCCAGCAGCGCTTCCTGGATGAAGGATACGCAGTATTTT; CDR3aa: CASSASWMKDTQYF
v_gene: TRBV7-6; abundance: -; j_gene: TRBJ2-1; d_gene: -; CDR3nt: TGTGCCAGCAGCTTCGGGGCTAGCCAGGCCCCCCCTAACTACAATGAGCAGTTCTTC; CDR3aa: CASSFGASQAPPNYNEQFF
v_gene: TRBV5-6; abundance: once; j_gene: TRBJ2-7; d_gene: -; CDR3nt: TGTGCCAGCAGCTTGAGACAGCTCCTAAGAAACGAGCAGTACTTC; CDR3aa: CASSLRQLLRNEQYF
v_gene: TRBV27; abundance: -; j_gene: TRBJ2-7; d_gene: -; CDR3nt: TGTGCCAGCAGGCGGGGCGGTTCCTACGAGCAGTACTTC; CDR3aa: CASRRGGSYEQYF
v_gene: TRBV3-1/TRBV3-2; abundance: -; j_gene: TRBJ2-5; d_gene: -; CDR3nt: TGTGCCAGCAGCCAAGGAGGCGGTAGACAGACCCAGTACTTC; CDR3aa: CASSQGGGRQTQYF
v_gene: TRBV28; abundance: -; j_gene: TRBJ2-5; d_gene: TRBD1; CDR3nt: TGTGCCAGCAGGCTGACAGGGGGCCCACAAGAGACCCAGTACTTC; CDR3aa: CASRLTGGPQETQYF
v_gene: TRBV11-3; abundance: -; j_gene: TRBJ2-7; d_gene: -; CDR3nt: TGTGCCAGCTTCCCCTACGAGCAGTACTTC; CDR3aa: CASFPYEQYF
v_gene: TRBV28; abundance: once; j_gene: TRBJ1-2; d_gene: -; CDR3nt: TGTGCCAGCAGTTCCCAGGGTAACTATGGCTACACCTTC; CDR3aa: CASSSQGNYGYTF
v_gene: TRBV11-3; abundance: -; j_gene: TRBJ2-5; d_gene: -; CDR3nt: TGTGCCAGCAGCGGGCGGGGGCGCGACCAAGAGACCCAGTACTTC; CDR3aa: CASSGRGRDQETQYF
v_gene: TRBV29-1; abundance: -; j_gene: TRBJ1-1; d_gene: -; CDR3nt: TGCAGCGTCAAAGGTCCAGGGCGGAACACTGAAGCTTTCTTT; CDR3aa: CSVKGPGRNTEAFF
v_gene: TRBV27; abundance: -; j_gene: TRBJ1-4; d_gene: -; CDR3nt: TGTGCCAGCAGCGCCCGAAGGATTAATGAAAAACTGTTTTTT; CDR3aa: CASSARRINEKLFF
v_gene: TRBV9; abundance: -; j_gene: TRBJ1-4; d_gene: -; CDR3nt: TGTGCCAGCAGCGCCTCCGGACAGCCGCCTAGGAGTGAAAAACTGTTTTTT; CDR3aa: CASSASGQPPRSEKLFF
v_gene: TRBV5-6; abundance: -; j_gene: TRBJ2-4; d_gene: TRBD2; CDR3nt: TGTGCCAGCAGCTTGGGACTAGCGGACTCCCGGAACATTCAGTACTTC; CDR3aa: CASSLGLADSRNIQYF
v_gene: TRBV27; abundance: -; j_gene: TRBJ1-4; d_gene: -; CDR3nt: TGTGCCAGCAGTTCCGGGGTGATGGGGGAAAAACTGTTTTTT; CDR3aa: CASSSGVMGEKLFF
v_gene: TRBV4-1; abundance: -; j_gene: TRBJ2-7; d_gene: TRBD2; CDR3nt: TGCGCCAGCAGCCGGACGGGACTAGGGGACGAGCAGTACTTC; CDR3aa: CASSRTGLGDEQYF
v_gene: TRBV6-1; abundance: -; j_gene: TRBJ1-1; d_gene: TRBD1; CDR3nt: TGTGCCAGCAGTGACCGGACAGGGGGGAACACTGAAGCTTTCTTT; CDR3aa: CASSDRTGGNTEAFF
v_gene: TRBV28; abundance: -; j_gene: TRBJ2-7; d_gene: TRBD2; CDR3nt: TGTGCCAGCAGTTTATCTGGGGGGGTCTTTTTGGGCTTC; CDR3aa: CASSLSGGVFLGF
v_gene: TRBV7-9; abundance: -; j_gene: TRBJ2-7; d_gene: -; CDR3nt: TGTGCCAGCAGCATCAGCGGCAACGCCTACGAGCAGTACTTC; CDR3aa: CASSISGNAYEQYF
v_gene: TRBV27; abundance: -; j_gene: TRBJ2-7; d_gene: TRBD2; CDR3nt: TGTGCCAGCAGTTTTATGAGACTAGCGGATCGGGGCTACTACGAGCAGTACTTC; CDR3aa: CASSFMRLADRGYYEQYF
v_gene: TRBV5-6; abundance: -; j_gene: TRBJ2-7; d_gene: TRBD1; CDR3nt: TGTGCCAGCAGCTTGGTGGGGACAGGGCCATACGAGCAGTACTTC; CDR3aa: CASSLVGTGPYEQYF
v_gene: TRBV20-1; abundance: -; j_gene: TRBJ2-7; d_gene: -; CDR3nt: TGCAGTGTTGTTTACGAGCAGTACTTC; CDR3aa: CSVVYEQYF
v_gene: TRBV11-2; abundance: -; j_gene: TRBJ2-7; d_gene: TRBD2; CDR3nt: TGTGCCAGCAGTAGATACTCTAGCGGGACCTCATACGAGCAGTACTTC; CDR3aa: CASSRYSSGTSYEQYF
v_gene: TRBV28; abundance: -; j_gene: TRBJ1-5; d_gene: -; CDR3nt: TGTGCCAGCAGTTCTCTCCAGGGAAATCAGCCCCAGCATTTT; CDR3aa: CASSSLQGNQPQHF
v_gene: TRBV9; abundance: -; j_gene: TRBJ2-5; d_gene: TRBD2; CDR3nt: TGTGCCAGCAGCTACGGACTAGCGGAAGAGACCCAGTACTTC; CDR3aa: CASSYGLAEETQYF
v_gene: TRBV16; abundance: -; j_gene: TRBJ1-6; d_gene: -; CDR3nt: TGTGCCAGCAGCCAAACCCCGTTTTCGGGTTCACCCCTCCACTTT; CDR3aa: CASSQTPFSGSPLHF
v_gene: TRBV4-1; abundance: -; j_gene: TRBJ1-2; d_gene: TRBD1; CDR3nt: TGCGCCAGCAGCCAAGCCATCATGGGGGCGACAGGGGTAGGTGGCTACACCTTC; CDR3aa: CASSQAIMGATGVGGYTF
v_gene: TRBV5-4; abundance: -; j_gene: TRBJ2-5; d_gene: -; CDR3nt: TGTGCCAGCAGCATACAGGGTAGCGAGACCCAGTACTTC; CDR3aa: CASSIQGSETQYF